This T cell receptor (beta chain) was profiled in a study of CD4+ T cells in melanoma. Notes on the study in general: CD8+ T cell, macrophage and B cell function reportedly correlated with neoantigen-specific CD4+ T cells. Reportedly, melanoma neoantigen-specific CD4+ T cells showed varied differentiation states.

Details on this clone: No antigen is known for it.

The protocol was immunoSEQ multiplex PCR, while the TCRdb copy is restricted to in-frame clones and leaves out a portion. The sample consists of around 7,000 clones, around 50% of them appearing once. CDR3 size: 14 residues. Per the germline V gene, CDR1 is MGHRA and CDR2 is YSYEKL. Deletions cut 3 bases from V and 0 bases from J, with 8 bases between. This chain joins TRBV4-1 and TRBJ1-1; D ambiguous. The clonotype was recovered from a human donor with melanoma. The material sequenced was cells from a culture (not recorded whether cultured in vitro). CDR3 residues: CASSHYPLNTEAFF. CDR3 coding DNA: TGCGCCAGCAGCCATTATCCCCTGAACACTGAAGCTTTCTTT.